These 19 T cell receptor beta chains were sequenced from one sample in a study of tumor-infiltrating lymphocytes in localized non-small cell lung cancer. TCRdb keeps only in-frame clones here, not all; method: immunoSEQ multiplex PCR. Among around 8,900 clones listed, more than 70% were seen once. Source material: lung tumor tissue. These receptors were taken from a human donor with non-small cell lung cancer.

This clone is large (0.1 to 1%). The V gene is TRBV18, the J gene TRBJ2-7; TRBD1 agrees at 7 bases. CDR3 size: 15 residues. Germline V CDR1 and CDR2: KGHSH, LQKENI. V was clipped by 3 bases and J by 0 bases; unmatched bases: 5. CDR3 sequence: CASSPRQGSSYEQYF. Written as DNA, the CDR3 is TGTGCCAGCTCACCGCGACAGGGCAGCTCCTACGAGCAGTACTTC.

The chain couples TRBV7-9 to TRBJ2-1; tentatively, D is TRBD2 (6 bases). Trimming pared 5 bases from V and 5 bases from J, leaving 10 bases between. This CDR3 region has 13 residues. The germline CDR1 and CDR2 sequences are SEHNR and FQNEAQ (reference sequence). This chain's CDR3 is CASSTGLHNEQFF. The DNA for the CDR3 is TGTGCCAGCAGCACGGGACTCCACAATGAGCAGTTCTTC. The variable domain in full, with the rest retrieved from reference TRBV7-9 and TRBJ2-1, is DTGVSQNPRHKITKRGQNVTFRCDPISEHNRLYWYRQTLGQGPEFLTYFQNEAQLEKSRLLSDRFSAERPKGSFSTLEIQRTEQGDSAMYLCASSTGLHNEQFFGPGTRLTVL.

The genes are TRBV5-5 and TRBJ1-1; 7 bases are a match to TRBD1. The J segment lost 9 bases and the V segment lost 3 bases, leaving 14 bases of the junction unmatched. Germline assignment: CDR1 SGHKS and CDR2 YYEKEE (reference sequence). The CDR3 has 15 residues. The CDR3 is CASSSPRQGPGKAFF. The DNA of the CDR3 is TGTGCCAGCAGCTCTCCAAGACAGGGACCGGGGAAAGCTTTCTTT.

The chain couples TRBV29-1 to TRBJ2-2; possibly TRBD2 for D (6 bases). CDR3 size: 13 residues. The V gene lost 7 bases and the J gene lost 3 bases, with 12 bases spanning the gap. Germline CDR1 SQVTM, CDR2 ANQGSEA. The CDR3 coding sequence is TGCAGCGCCTTCGGAGGGGACACCGGGGAGCTGTTTTTT. This translates into CSAFGGDTGELFF.

The rearrangement joins TRBV7-2 to TRBJ2-7, with TRBD2 identical over 13 bases. The CDR3 loop spans 18 amino acids. J gave up 3 bases and V 1 base, and 9 bases lay outside the gene matches. Looked up from germline, CDR1 is SGHTA and CDR2 is FQGNSA. The CDR3 is CASSLVRTSGSGVYEQYF. The CDR3 nucleotides read TGTGCCAGCAGCTTAGTCCGGACTAGCGGGAGTGGAGTCTACGAGCAGTACTTC. Complete variable domain (other parts from reference TRBV7-2 and TRBJ2-7): GAGVSQSPSNKVTEKGKDVELRCDPISGHTALYWYRQSLGQGLEFLIYFQGNSAPDKSGLPSDRFSAERTGGSVSTLTIQRTQQEDSAVYLCASSLVRTSGSGVYEQYFGPGTRLTVT.

This clone showed up just a few times. The chain is built from TRBV4-2 and TRBJ1-2; the match to TRBD1 covers 9 bases. From germline, CDR1 is LGHNA and CDR2 YNFKEQ. With 0 bases clipped from V and 6 bases from J, the junction kept 14 bases outside the gene matches. The length of the CDR3 is 18 residues. The CDR3 is CASSQDVVSGTGPHGYTF. The DNA of the CDR3 is TGTGCCAGCAGCCAAGACGTAGTGTCCGGGACAGGGCCTCATGGCTACACCTTC.

Relative to its sample, this clone is medium-sized (0.01 to 0.1%). The chain recombines TRBV6-5 with TRBJ2-5, with 9 bases matching TRBD1. CDR1 MNHEY and CDR2 SVGAGI come from the germline V gene. J gave up 4 bases and V 5 bases, and 5 bases lay outside the gene matches. This CDR3 has 14 residues. The CDR3 here is CASSLDRGRETQYF. For the CDR3, the DNA is TGTGCCAGCAGTCTAGACAGGGGGAGAGAGACCCAGTACTTC.

The CDR3: CASSLNGQGEAFF. DNA for the CDR3: TGTGCCAGCAGCTTAAATGGCCAGGGAGAAGCTTTCTTT. The chain uses TRBV7-6 and TRBJ1-1; D is perhaps TRBD1 (5 bases). V was shortened by 2 bases and J by 8 bases, with 12 bases between the two germline ends. Germline V gene lookup returns CDR1 SGHVS and CDR2 FNYEAQ. The CDR3 sequence is 13 residues long.

The rearrangement links TRBV5-6 to TRBJ2-6; D ambiguous. Germline V CDR1 and CDR2: SGHDT, YYEEEE. V dropped 7 bases and J dropped 5 bases, with 22 bases sitting between them. This CDR3 comprises 17 residues. CDR3 DNA sequence: TGTGCCAGCCTGCGCTGCAAGTCACAAAGTCGGGCCAACGTCCTGACTTTC. Amino acids: CASLRCKSQSRANVLTF.

This clone was picked up one time. The genes are TRBV5-1 and TRBJ2-7, with D perhaps matching TRBD2 (5 bases). Germline CDR1 SGHRS, CDR2 YFSETQ. CDR3 length equals 14 residues. V shed 4 bases and J shed 3 bases, with 14 bases lying between them. This CDR3 is CASSPAGFNYEQYF. As DNA, the CDR3 is TGCGCCAGCAGCCCGGCGGGCTTCAACTACGAGCAGTACTTC.

Note on this clone: An end of the junction differs from the germline gene, which may be a read error. The chain combines TRBV7-9 with TRBJ1-2; no firm D call. CDR1 is SEHNR, CDR2 FQNEAQ, per germline (reference sequence). This CDR3 has 12 amino acids. CDR3 residues: CASRLDVYGYTF. The CDR3 DNA follows: TGTGCCAGCAGGTTAGACGTCTATGGCTACACCTTC. The complete variable domain, with remaining parts taken from reference TRBV7-9 and TRBJ1-2, reads DTGVSQNPRHKITKRGQNVTFRCDPISEHNRLYWYRQTLGQGPEFLTYFQNEAQLEKSRLLSDRFSAERPKGSFSTLEIQRTEQGDSAMYLCASRLDVYGYTFGSGTRLTVV.

On this clone itself: Because the CDR3's place on the DNA is in doubt, the DNA is left out and the CDR3 is given as listed by TCRdb. CDR3 residues: CASSFGPGPPETQYF. This chain uses TRBV11-2 with TRBJ2-5. Germline assignment: CDR1 SGHAT and CDR2 FQNNGV. The CDR3 totals 15 residues, both ends included.

The chain couples TRBV29-1 to TRBJ2-1, with a possible D match to TRBD1 (5 bases). The V end was cut by 5 bases, the J end by 6 bases, with 17 bases between. The CDR3 is made up of 14 amino acids. Germline V CDR1 and CDR2: SQVTM, ANQGSEA. The CDR3, as DNA: TGCAGCGTTATAACAGGTACCTCACCCAATGAGCAGTTCTTC. It encodes CSVITGTSPNEQFF.

The chain combines TRBV25-1 with TRBJ1-2; D is uncertain. This CDR3 comprises 11 residues. Germline loops: CDR1 MGHDK, CDR2 SYGVNS. V was clipped by 2 bases and J by 7 bases, with 5 bases between them. This chain's CDR3 is CASSETLGYTF. The CDR3, as DNA: TGTGCCAGCAGTGAAACTCTTGGCTACACCTTC.

V and J are TRBV13 and TRBJ2-3, with 14 bases identical to TRBD2. Germline V CDR1 and CDR2: PRHDT, FYEKMQ (reference sequence). The trim removed 1 base at V and 2 bases at J, leaving 5 bases unmatched. The CDR3 length is 18 residues. The CDR3 DNA reads as TGTGCCAGCAGCTTAGAATCGGGACTAGCGGGGGACACAGATACGCAGTATTTT. Encoded protein: CASSLESGLAGDTDTQYF.

The chain is built from TRBV13 and TRBJ2-7; TRBD1 aligns across 9 bases. Germline V lookup: CDR1 PRHDT, CDR2 FYEKMQ (reference sequence). The CDR3 has 15 residues. J gave up 2 bases and V 4 bases, and 6 bases lay outside the gene matches. The CDR3 region is CASSSTGTGTYEQYF. The CDR3 bases are TGTGCCAGCAGCTCTACCGGGACAGGGACCTACGAGCAGTACTTC.

CDR3 nucleotides: TGCGCCAGCAGCTTGGAAGGTCCGGGCTACGAGCAGTACTTC. The encoded protein is CASSLEGPGYEQYF. The genes are TRBV5-1 and TRBJ2-7; no definite D call. V gave up 0 bases and J gave up 3 bases, with 10 bases separating them. The germline gives CDR1 SGHRS, CDR2 YFSETQ. The CDR3 spans 14 residues.

This clone has only a few counts. The chain is built from TRBV4-2 and TRBJ1-1; TRBD1 agrees at 7 bases. CDR3 size: 15 residues. The V and J ends lost 3 bases and 2 bases, in that order; junction bases with no gene match: 6. Per the germline V gene, CDR1 is LGHNA and CDR2 is YNFKEQ. CDR3 protein: CASSQPGQQNTEAFF. The CDR3 coding sequence is TGTGCCAGCAGCCAGCCGGGACAGCAAAACACTGAAGCTTTCTTT.

This chain uses TRBV9 with TRBJ1-1, with TRBD1 as a possible D gene (5 bases). This CDR3 region has 15 residues. V was trimmed by 0 bases and J by 2 bases, leaving 11 bases between them. Per germline, CDR1 SGDLS and CDR2 YYNGEE. CDR3 nucleotide sequence: TGTGCCAGCAGCGTAGTCGGGGGGAGCAACACTGAAGCTTTCTTT. This encodes CASSVVGGSNTEAFF. Full variable domain (rest looked up from reference TRBV9 and TRBJ1-1): DSGVTQTPKHLITATGQRVTLRCSPRSGDLSVYWYQQSLDQGLQFLIQYYNGEERAKGNILERFSAQQFPDLHSELNLSSLELGDSALYFCASSVVGGSNTEAFFGQGTRLTVV.